The 19 T cell receptor beta chains in this list originate from one sample, sequenced in a study of cytotoxic CD8 clonotypes in ibrutinib-treated CLL. Sequencing used immunoSEQ multiplex PCR; TCRdb keeps in-frame clones, though not all of them. Found here are around 250,000 clones, 60% to 75% of them singletons; the top ten hold 15% to 17%. Sequenced material: PBMCs, taken after 24 months of ibrutinib treatment. These receptors were collected from a human donor with chronic lymphocytic leukemia.

The chain links TRBV5-1 to TRBJ2-7; D is unresolved. Trimming took off 0 bases at V and 4 bases at J, with 14 bases between the two ends. CDR1 is SGHRS and CDR2 is YFSETQ in the germline V gene. The CDR3 is made up of 15 amino acids. CDR3 sequence reads: CASSLVGEYIYEQYF. DNA for the CDR3: TGCGCCAGCAGCTTGGTTGGCGAGTATATTTACGAGCAGTACTTC.

The chain couples TRBV4-2 to TRBJ2-1, with 7 bases lining up with TRBD2. The V and J ends lost 5 bases and 2 bases, in that order; junction bases with no gene match: 6. The V gene's germline CDR1 is LGHNA and CDR2 YNFKEQ. The CDR3 runs to 15 residues. CDR3 residues: CASSGGGGAYNEQFF. The DNA of the CDR3 is TGTGCCAGCAGCGGCGGGGGAGGGGCCTACAATGAGCAGTTCTTC.

The chain has TRBV18 and TRBJ2-3; D remains ambiguous. The CDR3 extends over 13 amino acids. The V and J ends lost 2 bases and 2 bases respectively, with 5 bases between them. Germline V gene lookup returns CDR1 KGHSH and CDR2 LQKENI. The CDR3 here is CASSPATTDTQYF. The DNA for the CDR3 is TGTGCCAGCTCACCAGCGACCACAGATACGCAGTATTTT.

Remarks on this clone: A junction end diverges from the germline sequence, so it may reflect a read error. This chain connects TRBV6-1 to TRBJ1-5; D is perhaps TRBD1 (5 bases). CDR1 is MNHNS, CDR2 SASEGT, per germline. The CDR3 contains 16 residues. CDR3 sequence: CASIEDGTPSNQPQHF. The CDR3 bases are TGTGCCAGCATTGAAGATGGGACCCCAAGCAATCAGCCCCAGCATTTT.

The chain employs TRBV9 and TRBJ2-2, with 13 bases matching TRBD2. Unmatched junction bases numbered 8, after V lost 3 bases and J lost 6 bases. CDR1 SGDLS and CDR2 YYNGEE come from the germline V gene. The CDR3 runs 17 residues. CDR3 nucleotide sequence: TGTGCCAGCAGCGCGAGGACTAGCGGGAGAGGCGCCGGGGAGCTGTTTTTT. It codes for CASSARTSGRGAGELFF. Looking up the rest from reference TRBV9 and TRBJ2-2 gives the full variable domain: DSGVTQTPKHLITATGQRVTLRCSPRSGDLSVYWYQQSLDQGLQFLIQYYNGEERAKGNILERFSAQQFPDLHSELNLSSLELGDSALYFCASSARTSGRGAGELFFGEGSRLTVL.

CDR3 residues: CASSLYRPDQETQYF. CDR3 DNA sequence: TGTGCCAGCAGTTTGTACAGGCCGGACCAAGAGACCCAGTACTTC. V usage is TRBV27 and J usage is TRBJ2-5, with a weak D call TRBD1 (5 bases). Trimming took off 3 bases at V and 0 bases at J, with 11 bases between the two ends. The CDR3 sequence is 15 residues long. CDR1 and CDR2 (germline): MNHEY, SMNVEV (reference sequence).

This clone was recorded once. V gene TRBV29-1 combines with J gene TRBJ2-2, with TRBD1 matching 9 bases. Germline V gene data show CDR1 as SQVTM and CDR2 as ANQGSEA. The CDR3 totals 14 residues. V shed 5 bases, J shed 1 base, and the junction held 2 bases outside the gene matches. CDR3 region: CSVRDRENTGELFF. CDR3 bases: TGCAGCGTTAGGGACAGGGAGAACACCGGGGAGCTGTTTTTT.

J is TRBJ2-2 and V is TRBV10-1, with D maybe TRBD1 (6 bases). V was cut by 10 bases and J by 4 bases, with 10 bases left in between. Germline V lookup: CDR1 WNHNN, CDR2 SYGVQD (reference sequence). CDR3 size: 12 residues. The DNA of the CDR3 is TGCGCCACCAGGGGCCTCACCGGGGAGCTGTTTTTT. This sequence encodes CATRGLTGELFF.

This chain links TRBV7-9 with TRBJ1-1; D might be TRBD1 (6 bases). The CDR3 covers 14 residues. V lost 1 base and J lost 6, with 12 bases in between. CDR1 is SEHNR and CDR2 is FQNEAQ in the germline V gene (reference sequence). In DNA, the CDR3 is TGTGCCAGCAGCTTAGATGGGGGGCTCTCTGAAGCTTTCTTT. The encoded protein is CASSLDGGLSEAFF.

CDR3 DNA sequence: TGTGCCAGCAGCCTTACCCGACTAGCGACGAATGGGAATGAGCAGTTCTTC. Translating gives CASSLTRLATNGNEQFF. V gene TRBV27 combines with J gene TRBJ2-1; 8 bases align to TRBD2. This CDR3 region has 17 residues. Trimming at V came to 6 bases and at J to 7 bases, leaving 17 bases not matched to a gene. Germline CDR1 MNHEY, CDR2 SMNVEV (reference sequence).

The sample holds a few counts of this clone. This rearrangement joins TRBV7-9 to TRBJ2-7, with 9 bases matching TRBD2. CDR1 and CDR2 (germline): SEHNR, FQNEAQ (reference sequence). The junction had 6 bases not matched to a gene; V was cut back by 6 bases and J by 0 bases. This CDR3 spans 15 amino acids. DNA of the CDR3: TGTGCCAGCAGTCCCAGGACTAGCGACTCCTACGAGCAGTACTTC. It codes for CASSPRTSDSYEQYF. The entire variable domain, with the rest obtained from reference TRBV7-9 and TRBJ2-7, is as follows: DTGVSQNPRHKITKRGQNVTFRCDPISEHNRLYWYRQTLGQGPEFLTYFQNEAQLEKSRLLSDRFSAERPKGSFSTLEIQRTEQGDSAMYLCASSPRTSDSYEQYFGPGTRLTVT.

The chain has TRBV6-5 and TRBJ2-5; 7 bases map to TRBD1. CDR3 length equals 16 residues. Trimming removed 0 bases from V and 3 bases from J; junction bases left unmatched: 7. Per germline, CDR1 MNHEY and CDR2 SVGAGI. The CDR3 DNA reads as TGTGCCAGCAGTTACTCGAGTAGGGGGCTGGAAGAGACCCAGTACTTC. Its protein is CASSYSSRGLEETQYF.

This chain links TRBV7-8 with TRBJ2-1; D uncertain. V lost 1 base and J lost 0, with 1 base in between. This CDR3 contains 13 residues. Germline CDR1 and CDR2: SGHVS and FQNEAQ. The DNA for the CDR3 is TGTGCCAGCAGCTTAGGCTCCTACAATGAGCAGTTCTTC. Amino acids: CASSLGSYNEQFF.

J is TRBJ2-7 and V is TRBV29-1; D is uncertain. The germline CDR1 and CDR2 sequences are SQVTM and ANQGSEA. V was clipped by 7 bases and J by 7 bases, with 14 bases between them. This CDR3 has 11 residues. The CDR3 sequence: CSASLDREQYF. The CDR3 DNA reads TGCAGCGCCTCCCTTGATAGGGAGCAGTACTTC.

This clone was seen only a few times. The rearrangement uses TRBV7-9 and TRBJ2-7; weak D call: TRBD1 (6 bases). This CDR3 is built from 13 residues. CDR1 SEHNR and CDR2 FQNEAQ come from the germline V gene (reference sequence). V shed 4 bases and J shed 4 bases, with 11 bases lying between them. CDR3 bases: TGTGCCAGCAGCTCCACAGGGTCGTACGAGCAGTACTTC. Its translation: CASSSTGSYEQYF.

The chain combines TRBV5-1 with TRBJ1-1; D gene uncertain. Trimming removed 7 bases at V and 3 bases at J, with 16 bases between. Germline CDR1 is SGHRS and CDR2 is YFSETQ. The CDR3 runs 14 residues. CDR3 sequence: CASGNGQEDTEAFF. The CDR3, as DNA: TGCGCCAGCGGGAATGGCCAGGAAGACACTGAAGCTTTCTTT.

The V and J genes are TRBV18 and TRBJ2-7, with a weak D call TRBD1 (6 bases). V lost 8 bases to trimming and J lost 5 bases, with 28 bases between them. The germline gives CDR1 KGHSH, CDR2 LQKENI. The CDR3 contains 17 residues. The CDR3 nucleotides are TGTGCCAGCATCACCTCAGGGGTAGGGGTCATCGGCAACGAGCAGTACTTC. Encoded protein: CASITSGVGVIGNEQYF. The full variable domain, completed using reference TRBV18 and TRBJ2-7, is NAGVMQNPRHLVRRRGQEARLRCSPMKGHSHVYWYRQLPEEGLKFMVYLQKENIIDESGMPKERFSAEFPKEGPSILRIQQVVRGDSAAYFCASITSGVGVIGNEQYFGPGTRLTVT.

The chain employs TRBV16 and TRBJ2-7; TRBD1 matches at 10 bases. This CDR3 spans 15 amino acids. Unmatched junction bases numbered 4, after V lost 2 bases and J lost 3 bases. Germline lookup yields CDR1 KGHSY and CDR2 FQNENV. The CDR3, as DNA: TGTGCCAGCAGCCAACTGACAGGGGGCTTCTACGAGCAGTACTTC. It is translated as CASSQLTGGFYEQYF.

The chain uses TRBV28 and TRBJ2-7, with 9 positions matching TRBD1. The ends lost 9 bases at V and 0 bases at J; junction bases unmatched: 3. The CDR3 totals 13 residues. Germline CDR1 and CDR2: MDHEN and SYDVKM. The CDR3 DNA reads as TGTGCCAGGCAGGACAGGGGCTCCTACGAGCAGTACTTC. Residues: CARQDRGSYEQYF.